This T cell receptor (beta chain) was sequenced during a study of blood T cells in healthy people across ages. For the study at large: There was about one barcoded beta molecule captured by template switching per two T cells.

This clonotype turned up a few times. Its antigen is as yet unknown. This CDR3 has 16 amino acids. Germline V CDR1 and CDR2: SGHTA, FQGNSA. Using a J-beta primer mix together with a sample-barcoded 5' primer, a second PCR was run for about 6 to 12 cycles. CDR3-containing paired-end reads numbered at least 2.5 million in each sample. One entry per CDR3 protein, called by TCRdb with MiXCR from the 5' RACE reads. The sample lists 650,000 to 1,000,000 distinct CDR3 sequences; around 45% were seen once. Notes on the study in general: Naive and antigen-experienced cells could not be conclusively compared, given unsorted PBMCs.

The sequenced sample was blood. The sequence came from a man older than 75 in good health. The chain employs TRBV7-2 and TRBJ2-7; TRBD2 matches at 7 bases. The DNA end favors TRBJ2-5, so the J call may be wrong. CDR3 residues: CASSRLWGRAFETQYF. CDR3 nucleotides: TGTGCCAGCAGTCGCTTATGGGGGAGGGCCTTCGAGACCCAGTACTTC.